The clone carrying this T cell receptor beta chain appeared once. Germline V gives CDR1 ENHRY, CDR2 SYGVKD. J was trimmed by 5 bases and V by 7 bases; bases with no gene match: 9. The CDR3 has 14 amino acids. Pooling covered second doses at about 4 or about 12 weeks. This record belongs to a study of T cell responses to AZD1222 COVID-19 vaccine. This table comes from immunoSEQ multiplex PCR, and its TCRdb copy is limited to in-frame clones, with some not included. The table has about 180,000 clones, 80% to 95% seen once. The rearrangement uses TRBV10-3 and TRBJ1-1; 8 positions agree with TRBD1. Source: peripheral blood, taken 28 days after the second AZD1222 dose. The clonotype was recovered from an adult who received the AZD1222 COVID-19 vaccine. In DNA, the CDR3 is TGTGCCATCACCCGAGGACAGGGAGTAACTGAAGCTTTCTTT. Translated: CAITRGQGVTEAFF.